The 28 T cell receptor beta chains given below trace back to one sample, sequenced in a study of shared clonotypes between healthy human individuals. The data were produced by immunoSEQ multiplex PCR, yet TCRdb's version contains in-frame clones alone and is incomplete. The table includes roughly 680,000 clones, about two thirds detected once. Input material: memory CD4+ T cells sorted from blood. Subset of the sample: CD45RA-negative fraction. The receptors stem from a young woman in good health.

The chain has TRBV28 and TRBJ1-1; no definite D call. The CDR3 length is 16 residues. Germline assignment: CDR1 MDHEN and CDR2 SYDVKM. V was shortened by 4 bases and J by 0 bases, with 15 bases between the two germline ends. CDR3 sequence reads: CASSSPGEPMNTEAFF. DNA of the CDR3: TGTGCCAGCAGTTCCCCTGGGGAACCGATGAACACTGAAGCTTTCTTT.

The sample holds many counts of this clone. The V call is TRBV10-3, the J call TRBJ2-7; TRBD1 matches 8 bases. This CDR3 spans 14 amino acids. Unmatched junction bases numbered 6, after V lost 0 bases and J lost 8 bases. Germline values: CDR1 ENHRY, CDR2 SYGVKD. In DNA form, the CDR3 reads TGTGCCATCAGTGAGTCTTTGGACAGGGTCCAGCAGTACTTC. Its translation: CAISESLDRVQQYF.

The gene calls are TRBV28 and TRBJ2-7; TRBD2 might be the D (6 bases). The germline V gene encodes CDR1 MDHEN and CDR2 SYDVKM. Trimming pared 10 bases from V and 0 bases from J, leaving 13 bases between. The CDR3 length is 13 residues. As DNA, the CDR3 is TGTGCCACCCATAGCGGTAACTCCTACGAGCAGTACTTC. Translating gives CATHSGNSYEQYF.

The chain is built from TRBV6-1 and TRBJ1-2, with a possible D match to TRBD1 (5 bases). V lost 4 bases to trimming and J lost 3 bases, with 15 bases between them. There are 15 residues in the CDR3. Germline V gene lookup returns CDR1 MNHNS and CDR2 SASEGT. In nucleotides, the CDR3 is TGTGCCAGCAGTGGGACATCCCATGACTACTATGGCTACACCTTC. Translated: CASSGTSHDYYGYTF.

This clone was seen only once. The chain uses TRBV10-3 and TRBJ1-5, with D perhaps TRBD1 (5 bases). The CDR3 is made up of 14 amino acids. Germline V gene data show CDR1 as ENHRY and CDR2 as SYGVKD. Trimming removed 4 bases from V and 0 bases from J, with 7 bases in between. CDR3 sequence (DNA): TGTGCCATCAGTGGACAGCATAGCAATCAGCCCCAGCATTTT. Encoded protein: CAISGQHSNQPQHF.

Comment on this clone: A read error is possible here, since a much larger clone lies one base away. This chain joins TRBV9 and TRBJ2-7; 7 bases fit TRBD1. Germline-derived CDR1 and CDR2 are SGDLS and YYNGEE. The J segment lost 1 base and the V segment lost 7 bases, leaving 2 bases of the junction unmatched. The CDR3 spans 12 residues. CDR3 amino acids: CASGRGSYEQYF. CDR3 DNA: TGTGCCAGCGGCAGGGGGTCCTACGAGCAGTACTTC.

The chain uses TRBV6-1 and TRBJ1-1; D uncertain. The CDR3 is 13 amino acids. CDR1 MNHNS and CDR2 SASEGT come from the germline V gene. Trimming took off 0 bases at V and 5 bases at J, with 7 bases between the two ends. CDR3: CASSEAAGTEAFF. The CDR3 DNA sequence: TGTGCCAGCAGTGAAGCGGCGGGAACTGAAGCTTTCTTT.

V is TRBV28 and J is TRBJ1-2, with 9 bases lining up with TRBD1. Trimming removed 5 bases from V and 5 bases from J; junction bases left unmatched: 15. Germline loops: CDR1 MDHEN, CDR2 SYDVKM. The CDR3 has 17 amino acids. The CDR3 spells CASSPTGTGKITYGYTF. CDR3 in DNA: TGTGCCAGCAGTCCGACCGGGACAGGGAAGATAACGTATGGCTACACCTTC.

DNA for the CDR3: TGTGCCAGCAGTGAAGCGCAGGGCGGATACGAGCAGTACTTC. Residues: CASSEAQGGYEQYF. The J gene is TRBJ2-7, the V gene TRBV2; D might be TRBD1 (5 bases). V was cut by 0 bases and J by 4 bases, with 10 bases left in between. Looked up from germline, CDR1 is SNHLY and CDR2 is FYNNEI. The CDR3 has 14 amino acids.

CDR3 in DNA: TGTGCCAGCAGTGACGGGAGGTCGTCGGATACGCAGTATTTT. It is translated as CASSDGRSSDTQYF. This sequence joins TRBV2 and TRBJ2-3; 7 nucleotides line up with TRBD2. J lost 6 bases, V lost 3 bases, and 6 bases had no gene match. CDR1 is SNHLY and CDR2 is FYNNEI in the germline V gene. This CDR3 is built from 14 residues.

J is TRBJ1-1 and V is TRBV7-9; 8 positions match TRBD1. The CDR3 is made up of 15 amino acids. The junction had 6 bases not matched to a gene; V was cut back by 5 bases and J by 1 base. Germline V gene lookup returns CDR1 SEHNR and CDR2 FQNEAQ (reference sequence). This CDR3 is CASSVIQGGNTEAFF. The CDR3 DNA follows: TGTGCCAGCAGCGTAATACAGGGGGGGAACACTGAAGCTTTCTTT.

With regard to this clone: This same CDR3 is encoded by further DNA sequences in the sample. The V call is TRBV7-2, the J call TRBJ1-5; D remains ambiguous. Germline V CDR1 and CDR2: SGHTA, FQGNSA. The CDR3 totals 14 residues. The ends were cut back, 5 bases at V and 3 bases at J, with 11 bases in the middle. CDR3 coding DNA: TGTGCCAGCAGCCCCGGCGGGTTCAATCAGCCCCAGCATTTT. Protein product: CASSPGGFNQPQHF.

DNA for the CDR3: TGTGCCAGCAGTACTCCGTCTAGCGGCCCCTACAATGAGCAGTTCTTC. It yields the protein CASSTPSSGPYNEQFF. V is TRBV27 and J is TRBJ2-1; 7 bases are a match to TRBD2. This CDR3 contains 16 residues. V lost 5 bases and J lost 2; bases outside the gene matches: 9. CDR1 is MNHEY and CDR2 is SMNVEV in the germline V gene (reference sequence).

This clone was seen many times. This chain connects TRBV28 to TRBJ2-1; 9 nucleotides match TRBD2. Germline loops: CDR1 MDHEN, CDR2 SYDVKM. The length of the CDR3 is 15 residues. The V segment lost 6 bases and the J segment 5 bases; nucleotides outside the gene matches: 8. The CDR3: CASSRPAGGNNEQFF. CDR3 DNA sequence: TGTGCCAGCAGCCGACCGGCGGGAGGGAACAATGAGCAGTTCTTC.

This chain joins TRBV18 and TRBJ2-2; no firm D call. Trimming took off 0 bases at V and 2 bases at J, with 10 bases between the two ends. Germline lookup yields CDR1 KGHSH and CDR2 LQKENI. This CDR3 is built from 16 residues. CDR3 coding DNA: TGTGCCAGCTCACCACCGGGTGGGGTAAACACCGGGGAGCTGTTTTTT. It yields the protein CASSPPGGVNTGELFF.

The chain has TRBV6-5 and TRBJ2-5; 9 positions match TRBD1. The germline V gene encodes CDR1 MNHEY and CDR2 SVGAGI. V trimming: 7 bases; J trimming: 1 base; junction bases outside the gene matches: 7. The CDR3 runs to 15 residues. The CDR3 bases are TGTGCCAGCAAGGGACAGGGACTTATCCAAGAGACCCAGTACTTC. Protein product: CASKGQGLIQETQYF.

The rearrangement uses TRBV7-2 and TRBJ2-7, with D possibly being TRBD2 (5 bases). The CDR3 sequence is 14 residues long. The germline V and J ends were trimmed by 5 bases and 5 bases, with 16 bases remaining between them. Germline-derived CDR1 and CDR2 are SGHTA and FQGNSA. CDR3 DNA sequence: TGTGCCAGCAGCATCGGACTTCCTTTCCACGAGCAGTACTTC. This codes for CASSIGLPFHEQYF.

The chain recombines TRBV11-1 with TRBJ2-7; possible D gene TRBD2, 5 bases. Per the germline V gene, CDR1 is SGHAT and CDR2 is FQDESV (reference sequence). With 6 bases removed from V and 1 base from J, the gap between germline ends came to 19 bases. The CDR3 runs 16 residues. CDR3 sequence (DNA): TGTGCCAGCAGAAAGGATAGAGGGAGCGGATCCTACGAGCAGTACTTC. Its translation is CASRKDRGSGSYEQYF.

This chain joins TRBV19 and TRBJ2-1; 12 bases are a match to TRBD2. Trimming took 4 bases from V and 9 from J; bases not matched to a gene: 13. From germline, CDR1 is LNHDA and CDR2 SQIVND (reference sequence). The CDR3 totals 17 residues. CDR3 protein: CASSNRGLAGGPTEQFF. CDR3 bases: TGTGCCAGTAGTAACAGGGGGCTAGCGGGAGGGCCTACTGAGCAGTTCTTC.

This clone was observed a single time. The chain joins TRBV27 to TRBJ2-1, with D tentatively TRBD1 or TRBD2 (5 bases each). Germline V CDR1 and CDR2: MNHEY, SMNVEV (reference sequence). The CDR3 totals 15 residues. Trimming cost V 5 bases and J 5 bases, with 16 bases left between them. CDR3 loop: CASSGLGLADNEQFF. The DNA for the CDR3 is TGTGCCAGCAGTGGCCTGGGGCTAGCCGACAATGAGCAGTTCTTC.

The chain combines TRBV6-6 with TRBJ2-7, with a tentative D call TRBD1 (5 bases). The ends were cut back, 2 bases at V and 0 bases at J, with 8 bases in the middle. In germline, CDR1 is MNHNY, CDR2 SVGAGI (reference sequence). The CDR3 contains 14 residues. The CDR3 region has the DNA TGTGCCAGCAGTTACGGGGCAAACTCCTACGAGCAGTACTTC. Its translation is CASSYGANSYEQYF.

This chain links TRBV6-6 with TRBJ1-5; TRBD1 is a possible D gene (6 bases). The CDR3 is 15 amino acids. V lost 2 bases and J 3 bases, leaving 11 bases between the germline ends. CDR1 is MNHNY, CDR2 SVGAGI, per germline (reference sequence). The CDR3 protein is CASSYQDRHNQPQHF. In nucleotides, the CDR3 is TGTGCCAGCAGTTACCAGGACAGACACAATCAGCCCCAGCATTTT.

V and J are TRBV9 and TRBJ2-3; possibly TRBD2 for D (6 bases). The CDR3 sequence is 13 residues long. V gave up 4 bases and J gave up 5 bases, with 11 bases separating them. Germline V gene sequence: CDR1 SGDLS, CDR2 YYNGEE. For the CDR3, the DNA is TGTGCCAGCAGCTGGAGGAGGGAAGATACGCAGTATTTT. It translates to CASSWRREDTQYF. The whole variable domain, remainder taken from reference TRBV9 and TRBJ2-3, is DSGVTQTPKHLITATGQRVTLRCSPRSGDLSVYWYQQSLDQGLQFLIQYYNGEERAKGNILERFSAQQFPDLHSELNLSSLELGDSALYFCASSWRREDTQYFGPGTRLTVL.

V is TRBV7-8 and J is TRBJ2-7; TRBD2 agrees at 10 bases. This CDR3 spans 19 amino acids. CDR1 is SGHVS and CDR2 is FQNEAQ in the germline V gene. The V and J ends lost 8 bases and 3 bases, in that order; junction bases with no gene match: 22. The CDR3 DNA follows: TGTGCCAGCCGAAGAGGTGGGTCGGTTGCTAGCGGGGGTCTCTACGAGCAGTACTTC. Translating gives CASRRGGSVASGGLYEQYF.

There are a few counts of this clone. This chain links TRBV19 with TRBJ2-7, with D hard to call. V was trimmed by 3 bases and J by 2 bases, leaving 11 bases between them. The CDR3 covers 14 residues. Germline CDR1 is LNHDA and CDR2 is SQIVND (reference sequence). The CDR3 spells CASSIAPPPYEQYF. CDR3 nucleotides: TGTGCCAGTAGTATCGCCCCTCCCCCCTACGAGCAGTACTTC.

The V and J genes are TRBV28 and TRBJ2-7; 9 bases fit TRBD2. V shed 8 bases and J 1 base; nucleotides not matched to a gene: 9. CDR1 is MDHEN and CDR2 is SYDVKM in the germline V gene. This CDR3 region has 15 residues. The CDR3 sequence is CASGSAAGGSYEQYF. Written as DNA, the CDR3 is TGTGCCAGCGGCTCCGCAGCGGGAGGTTCCTACGAGCAGTACTTC.

The V gene is TRBV2, the J gene TRBJ2-3; 8 bases line up with TRBD2. Unmatched junction bases numbered 8, after V lost 4 bases and J lost 5 bases. This CDR3 contains 15 residues. CDR1 and CDR2 from the germline V gene are SNHLY and FYNNEI. As DNA, the CDR3 is TGTGCCAGCAGTGGAGGAGCGGGAGTAGTAGATACGCAGTATTTT. Translated, it gives CASSGGAGVVDTQYF.

The V gene is TRBV19, the J gene TRBJ2-5; maybe TRBD2 (6 bases). This CDR3 contains 14 residues. Trimming left V 7 bases short and J 4 bases short, with 16 bases between. Per the germline V gene, CDR1 is LNHDA and CDR2 is SQIVND (reference sequence). In nucleotides, the CDR3 is TGTGCCAGTATAGGAGGCGGGGCGGGAGAGACCCAGTACTTC. Translating it yields CASIGGGAGETQYF.